The 24 T cell receptor beta chains below come from one sample, sequenced in a study of T cell changes during pregnancy in multiple sclerosis. TCRdb keeps only in-frame clones here, not all; method: immunoSEQ multiplex PCR. The table includes 25,000 to 30,000 clones, 85% to 90% detected once. Sequences were derived from CD8+ T cells from peripheral blood mononuclear cells, sampled after pregnancy. Source of these receptors: a female donor with multiple sclerosis, enrolled in a pregnancy study.

The chain carries TRBV10-3 and TRBJ2-5, with TRBD1 matching over 9 bases. With the DNA end fitting TRBJ2-7 better, the J assignment may be wrong. Germline V lookup: CDR1 ENHRY, CDR2 SYGVKD. This CDR3 spans 16 amino acids. The CDR3 sequence: CAISESGTGLNYEQYF. The CDR3 region has the DNA TGTGCCATCAGTGAGTCTGGGACAGGGCTGAACTACGAGCAGTACTTC.

The J gene is TRBJ1-1, the V gene TRBV9; D may be TRBD1 (5 bases). This CDR3 contains 14 residues. Germline CDR1 is SGDLS and CDR2 is YYNGEE. Trimming pared 8 bases from V and 1 base from J, leaving 15 bases between. The DNA for the CDR3 is TGTGCCAGGGTTAATCTAGGGGCGAACACTGAAGCTTTCTTT. Its translation: CARVNLGANTEAFF.

J is TRBJ2-7 and V is TRBV5-4; D may be TRBD1 (6 bases). The V gene lost 4 bases and the J gene lost 1 base, with 12 bases spanning the gap. CDR1 is SGHNT, CDR2 YYREEE, per germline (reference sequence). CDR3 length equals 14 residues. The DNA of the CDR3 is TGTGCCAGCAGCGGGGGCAGTACGTCCTACGAGCAGTACTTC. Translated, it gives CASSGGSTSYEQYF.

This clone was observed once. V is TRBV15 and J is TRBJ1-4; 11 positions agree with TRBD1. Germline CDR1 reads LNHNV; CDR2 reads YYDKDF (reference sequence). The CDR3 runs 16 residues. J lost 6 bases, V lost 3 bases, and 6 bases had no gene match. The CDR3 is CATSSPGQGEDEKLFF. Written as DNA, the CDR3 is TGTGCCACCAGCAGCCCGGGACAGGGGGAGGATGAAAAACTGTTTTTT.

This clone was recorded only once. V gene TRBV7-9 combines with J gene TRBJ1-2; no firm D call. The V gene lost 2 bases and the J gene lost 5 bases, with 9 bases spanning the gap. CDR3 length: 13 residues. From germline, CDR1 is SEHNR and CDR2 FQNEAQ (reference sequence). The CDR3 nucleotides are TGTGCCAGCAGCTTAACTGAGGATTATGGCTACACCTTC. This encodes CASSLTEDYGYTF.

The gene calls are TRBV19 and TRBJ1-4, with 7 bases aligning to TRBD1. V trimming: 4 bases; J trimming: 5 bases; junction bases outside the gene matches: 7. The germline CDR1 and CDR2 sequences are LNHDA and SQIVND (reference sequence). The CDR3 totals 15 residues. The CDR3 region is CASSTNRGYNEKLFF. In DNA, the CDR3 is TGTGCCAGTAGTACAAACAGGGGATACAATGAAAAACTGTTTTTT.

This chain uses TRBV27 with TRBJ2-1; 9 nucleotides agree with TRBD2. This CDR3 has 13 amino acids. CDR1 MNHEY and CDR2 SMNVEV come from the germline V gene (reference sequence). With 3 bases clipped from V and 11 bases from J, the junction kept 5 bases outside the gene matches. CDR3 sequence (DNA): TGTGCCAGCAGTTTTGCGGGGGGGCTTCAGCAGTTCTTC. Its protein product is CASSFAGGLQQFF.

The gene calls are TRBV4-1 and TRBJ1-1; D unresolved. Trimming stripped 2 bases from V and 0 bases from J, with 10 bases between. The CDR3 sequence is 15 residues long. In germline, CDR1 is MGHRA, CDR2 YSYEKL. The CDR3 bases are TGCGCCAGCAGCCAACGTCCGGGTCTGAACACTGAAGCTTTCTTT. Its translation is CASSQRPGLNTEAFF.

This clone has a handful of counts. This chain uses TRBV6-1 with TRBJ2-5, with 8 bases matching TRBD1. Trimming took 3 bases from V and 5 from J; bases not matched to a gene: 5. This CDR3 spans 14 amino acids. Germline CDR1 reads MNHNS; CDR2 reads SASEGT. CDR3 bases: TGTGCCAGCAGTGAGGCAGGGGGCTGGGAGACCCAGTACTTC. This translates into CASSEAGGWETQYF.

J is TRBJ2-1 and V is TRBV5-6, with 10 bases identical to TRBD2. In germline, CDR1 is SGHDT, CDR2 YYEEEE. CDR3 length: 17 residues. J was trimmed by 4 bases and V by 4 bases; bases with no gene match: 11. In DNA, the CDR3 is TGTGCCAGCAGCCTCCCAGCGGGGGGGCTGAATTACAATGAGCAGTTCTTC. Its translation: CASSLPAGGLNYNEQFF. Variable domain in full (rest from reference TRBV5-6 and TRBJ2-1): DAGVTQSPTHLIKTRGQQVTLRCSPKSGHDTVSWYQQALGQGPQFIFQYYEEEERQRGNFPDRFSGHQFPNYSSELNVNALLLGDSALYLCASSLPAGGLNYNEQFFGPGTRLTVL.

CDR3 bases: TGTGCCAGCAGTGAGGGTTTATGGGGCTACACCTTC. This codes for CASSEGLWGYTF. The chain carries TRBV6-6 and TRBJ1-2; D uncertain. V was pared by 5 bases and J by 8 bases, with 12 bases between. The CDR3 consists of 12 residues. Germline V lookup: CDR1 MNHNY, CDR2 SVGAGI (reference sequence).

The rearrangement links TRBV6-1 to TRBJ2-7, with TRBD2 identical over 8 bases. The junction had 3 bases not matched to a gene; V was cut back by 0 bases and J by 5 bases. The length of the CDR3 is 14 residues. Germline CDR1 reads MNHNS; CDR2 reads SASEGT. This CDR3 reads CASSEAAGEDEQYF. DNA of the CDR3: TGTGCCAGCAGTGAAGCAGCGGGGGAGGACGAGCAGTACTTC.

CDR3 sequence (DNA): TGTGCCAGCAGTGGGAGACAGGGGGGGGGCACTGAAGCTTTCTTT. Translating it yields CASSGRQGGGTEAFF. The genes are TRBV7-2 and TRBJ1-1, with 9 bases that match TRBD1. The CDR3 contains 15 residues. Per germline, CDR1 SGHTA and CDR2 FQGNSA. Trimming at V came to 6 bases and at J to 4 bases, leaving 9 bases not matched to a gene.

The J gene is TRBJ1-3, the V gene TRBV9; TRBD1 is a possible D gene (5 bases). Germline CDR1 SGDLS, CDR2 YYNGEE. The germline V and J ends were trimmed by 0 bases and 4 bases, with 14 bases remaining between them. CDR3 length equals 16 residues. The CDR3 sequence is CASSVDLQGHGNTIYF. CDR3 in DNA: TGTGCCAGCAGCGTAGATCTCCAGGGCCACGGAAACACCATATATTTT.

This rearrangement joins TRBV11-2 to TRBJ1-2, with D maybe TRBD1 (6 bases). The V gene lost 3 bases and the J gene lost 10 bases, with 12 bases spanning the gap. The CDR3 is 12 residues long. CDR1 is SGHAT and CDR2 is FQNNGV in the germline V gene. The CDR3 loop is CASSLDSRDYTF. The CDR3 DNA follows: TGTGCCAGCAGCTTGGACAGTAGAGACTACACCTTC.

The chain is built from TRBV4-3 and TRBJ2-1, with 9 nucleotides matching TRBD2. V shed 0 bases, J shed 2 bases, and the junction held 5 bases outside the gene matches. The CDR3 contains 17 residues. Germline lookup yields CDR1 LGHNA and CDR2 YSLEER. The CDR3, as DNA: TGCGCCAGCAGCCAAGATATTAGCGGGGGTCCCTACAATGAGCAGTTCTTC. Protein sequence: CASSQDISGGPYNEQFF.

The chain joins TRBV6-5 to TRBJ1-2; 7 bases are a match to TRBD1. Losses at the gene ends were 2 bases for V and 7 bases for J; bases not matched to a gene: 4. The CDR3 has 13 amino acids. Per germline, CDR1 MNHEY and CDR2 SVGAGI. The CDR3 here is CASSYRGPAGYTF. As DNA, the CDR3 is TGTGCCAGCAGTTACAGGGGGCCCGCTGGCTACACCTTC.

The V call is TRBV6-5, the J call TRBJ2-3, with a tentative D call TRBD2 (6 bases). This CDR3 has 14 amino acids. Germline CDR1 reads MNHEY; CDR2 reads SVGAGI. V lost 5 bases and J lost 3, with 12 bases in between. CDR3 sequence reads: CASSPGTLTDTQYF. The CDR3 DNA is TGTGCCAGCAGTCCCGGGACTTTAACAGATACGCAGTATTTT.

This clone is medium-sized (0.01 to 0.1%) by share. The gene calls are TRBV28 and TRBJ2-5, with 15 positions matching TRBD2. J was trimmed by 5 bases and V by 6 bases; bases with no gene match: 7. CDR3 length equals 16 residues. Germline CDR1 MDHEN, CDR2 SYDVKM. The CDR3 protein is CASSPGTSGGPETQYF. The CDR3 nucleotides read TGTGCCAGCAGCCCGGGGACTAGCGGGGGGCCGGAGACCCAGTACTTC.

V is TRBV9 and J is TRBJ1-1, with a weak D call TRBD1 (5 bases). The V gene's germline CDR1 is SGDLS and CDR2 YYNGEE. Trimming took off 3 bases at V and 4 bases at J, with 16 bases between the two ends. The CDR3 has 15 amino acids. CDR3 sequence reads: CASSAWDGGFTEAFF. In DNA form, the CDR3 reads TGTGCCAGCAGCGCTTGGGACGGGGGGTTCACTGAAGCTTTCTTT.

This CDR3 is CAISESKGQGTDSNQPQHF. The CDR3 DNA reads TGTGCCATCAGTGAGTCGAAGGGACAGGGGACTGATAGCAATCAGCCCCAGCATTTT. The chain employs TRBV10-3 and TRBJ1-5; 10 bases are shared with TRBD1. This CDR3 has 19 residues. Trimming at V came to 0 bases and at J to 0 bases, leaving 8 bases not matched to a gene. The germline V gene has CDR1 ENHRY and CDR2 SYGVKD.

The chain recombines TRBV10-3 with TRBJ1-6; D perhaps matches TRBD1 (5 bases). The V and J ends lost 2 bases and 9 bases respectively, with 14 bases between them. Germline CDR1 ENHRY, CDR2 SYGVKD. CDR3 length equals 15 residues. Here the CDR3 DNA reads TGTGCCATCAGTGAGGCGGCGGGGGGGGGTTCACCCCTCCACTTT. Its translation: CAISEAAGGGSPLHF.

This chain joins TRBV9 and TRBJ2-2; perhaps TRBD1 as D (6 bases). The CDR3 loop spans 15 amino acids. The germline V gene has CDR1 SGDLS and CDR2 YYNGEE. V was clipped by 1 base and J by 6 bases, with 13 bases between them. The CDR3 DNA follows: TGTGCCAGCAGCGTATTTGTGGGGGCCGCCGGGGAGCTGTTTTTT. Its translation: CASSVFVGAAGELFF. Supplemented by reference TRBV9 and TRBJ2-2, the full variable domain reads DSGVTQTPKHLITATGQRVTLRCSPRSGDLSVYWYQQSLDQGLQFLIQYYNGEERAKGNILERFSAQQFPDLHSELNLSSLELGDSALYFCASSVFVGAAGELFFGEGSRLTVL.

The rearrangement links TRBV19 to TRBJ1-6; 7 bases are a match to TRBD1. The CDR3 has 13 residues. Losses at the gene ends were 8 bases for V and 7 bases for J; bases not matched to a gene: 5. CDR1 and CDR2 (germline): LNHDA, SQIVND (reference sequence). This CDR3 is CASSQGWNSPLHF. The CDR3 coding sequence is TGTGCCAGTTCACAGGGGTGGAATTCACCCCTCCACTTT.